One sample yielded the 7 T cell receptor beta chains listed below, sequenced in a study of blood T cell repertoires in COVID-19. The repertoire was sequenced with immunoSEQ multiplex PCR; TCRdb's copy has only in-frame clones and lacks some. The sample has roughly 75,000 clones, about four fifths seen once. The material sequenced was peripheral blood. These receptors were obtained from a woman aged 70 to 79 with acute or convalescent COVID-19.

This chain joins TRBV27 and TRBJ1-5; no clear D gene. Germline CDR1 and CDR2: MNHEY and SMNVEV (reference sequence). CDR3 size: 13 residues. The germline V and J ends were trimmed by 2 bases and 9 bases, with 11 bases remaining between them. CDR3 loop: CASSLALARPQHF. The CDR3 nucleotides read TGTGCCAGCAGTTTAGCTCTCGCGCGGCCCCAGCATTTT.

Only one count was recorded for this clone. This CDR3 reads CASSPSTGGAAFF. CDR3 coding DNA: TGTGCCAGCAGCCCCTCGACAGGGGGTGCAGCTTTCTTT. The chain combines TRBV6-5 with TRBJ1-1; 9 nucleotides line up with TRBD1. V lost 6 bases to trimming and J lost 10 bases; unmatched junction nucleotides: 9. The CDR3 extends over 13 amino acids. The germline V gene encodes CDR1 MNHEY and CDR2 SVGAGI.

As DNA, the CDR3 is TGTGCCACCAGTGATTTTTTGGACAGCATTCCGTTCTCACCCCTCCACTTT. This translates into CATSDFLDSIPFSPLHF. J is TRBJ1-6 and V is TRBV24-1; a possible D gene is TRBD1 (6 bases). The length of the CDR3 is 17 residues. With 1 base removed from V and 10 bases from J, the gap between germline ends came to 19 bases. From germline, CDR1 is KGHDR and CDR2 SFDVKD.

V usage is TRBV10-3 and J usage is TRBJ2-1, with D unclear. The germline CDR1 and CDR2 sequences are ENHRY and SYGVKD. This CDR3 is 17 amino acids long. Trimming cost V 3 bases and J 3 bases, with 18 bases left between them. The CDR3 is CAISDPTTLLRYNEQFF. The CDR3 coding sequence is TGTGCCATCAGTGACCCTACGACTCTCCTCCGCTACAATGAGCAGTTCTTC.

The rearrangement links TRBV27 to TRBJ2-3; D uncertain. From germline, CDR1 is MNHEY and CDR2 SMNVEV (reference sequence). Deletions cut 3 bases from V and 0 bases from J, with 4 bases between. The CDR3 loop spans 13 amino acids. The CDR3 loop is CASSLRSTDTQYF. For the CDR3, the DNA is TGTGCCAGCAGTTTGCGTAGCACAGATACGCAGTATTTT.

The V gene is TRBV6-5, the J gene TRBJ2-1, with 8 bases fitting TRBD2. Germline values: CDR1 MNHEY, CDR2 SVGAGI. Trimming took 3 bases from V and 6 from J; bases not matched to a gene: 10. CDR3 length equals 16 residues. The CDR3 sequence: CASSYNPREGGNEQFF. CDR3 in DNA: TGTGCCAGCAGTTATAATCCACGGGAGGGAGGCAATGAGCAGTTCTTC.

In its sample, this clone was seen a few times. V and J are TRBV6-2 or TRBV6-3 and TRBJ1-2; D may be TRBD1 (6 bases). Germline V gene data show CDR1 as MNHEY and CDR2 as SVGEGT. The CDR3 extends over 17 amino acids. Between the trimmed V and J ends, which lost 0 bases and 0 bases, there was a span of 14 bases. CDR3 nucleotide sequence: TGTGCCAGCAGTTACTCCGTGACAGGACACTCTAACTATGGCTACACCTTC. Protein product: CASSYSVTGHSNYGYTF.